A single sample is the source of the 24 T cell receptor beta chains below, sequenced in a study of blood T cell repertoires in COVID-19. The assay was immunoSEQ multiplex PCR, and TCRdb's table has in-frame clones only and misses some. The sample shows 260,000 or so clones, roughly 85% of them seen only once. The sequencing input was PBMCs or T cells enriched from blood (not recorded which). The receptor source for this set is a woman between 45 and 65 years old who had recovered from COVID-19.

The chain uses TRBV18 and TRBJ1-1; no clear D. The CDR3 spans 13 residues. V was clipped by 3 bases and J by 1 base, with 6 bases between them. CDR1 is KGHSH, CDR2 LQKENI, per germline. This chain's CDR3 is CASSPTPNTEAFF. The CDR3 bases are TGTGCCAGCTCACCGACACCGAACACTGAAGCTTTCTTT. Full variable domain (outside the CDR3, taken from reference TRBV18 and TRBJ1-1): NAGVMQNPRHLVRRRGQEARLRCSPMKGHSHVYWYRQLPEEGLKFMVYLQKENIIDESGMPKERFSAEFPKEGPSILRIQQVVRGDSAAYFCASSPTPNTEAFFGQGTRLTVV.

The CDR3: CASSQERTGPAYGYTF. CDR3 DNA: TGTGCCAGCAGCCAAGAAAGGACAGGGCCCGCCTATGGCTACACCTTC. The gene calls are TRBV4-2 and TRBJ1-2; 8 bases agree with TRBD1. J was trimmed by 4 bases and V by 0 bases; bases with no gene match: 7. This CDR3 comprises 16 residues. Germline V gives CDR1 LGHNA, CDR2 YNFKEQ.

CDR3 loop: CATSDGTDYGYTF. Written as DNA, the CDR3 is TGTGCCACCAGTGACGGGACAGACTATGGCTACACCTTC. J is TRBJ1-2 and V is TRBV24-1; TRBD1 aligns across 7 bases. This CDR3 region has 13 residues. With V trimmed by 4 bases and J by 3 bases, 1 base remained unmatched. The germline gives CDR1 KGHDR, CDR2 SFDVKD.

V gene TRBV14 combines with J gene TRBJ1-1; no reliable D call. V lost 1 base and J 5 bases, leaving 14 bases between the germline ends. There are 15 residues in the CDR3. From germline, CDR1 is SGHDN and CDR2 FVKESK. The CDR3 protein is CASSQVEVPGTEAFF. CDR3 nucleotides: TGTGCCAGCAGCCAAGTCGAGGTCCCGGGGACTGAAGCTTTCTTT.

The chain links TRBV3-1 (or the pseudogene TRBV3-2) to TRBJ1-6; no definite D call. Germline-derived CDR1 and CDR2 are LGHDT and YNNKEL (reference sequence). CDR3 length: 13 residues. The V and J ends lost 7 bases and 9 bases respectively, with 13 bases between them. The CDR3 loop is CASTTFGGSPLHF. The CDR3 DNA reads TGTGCCAGCACGACGTTTGGAGGTTCACCCCTCCACTTT.

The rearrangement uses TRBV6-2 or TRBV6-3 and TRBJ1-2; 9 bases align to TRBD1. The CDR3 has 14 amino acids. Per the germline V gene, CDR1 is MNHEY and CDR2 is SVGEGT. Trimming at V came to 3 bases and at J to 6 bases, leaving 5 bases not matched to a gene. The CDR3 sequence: CASSYPGQGNGYTF. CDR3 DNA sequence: TGTGCCAGCAGTTATCCGGGACAGGGAAATGGCTACACCTTC.

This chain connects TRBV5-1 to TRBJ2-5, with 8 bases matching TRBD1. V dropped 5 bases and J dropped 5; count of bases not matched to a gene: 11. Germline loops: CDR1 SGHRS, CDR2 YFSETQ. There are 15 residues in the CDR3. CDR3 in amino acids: CASRQQGASEETQYF. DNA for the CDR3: TGCGCCAGCAGGCAGCAGGGGGCGAGCGAGGAGACCCAGTACTTC. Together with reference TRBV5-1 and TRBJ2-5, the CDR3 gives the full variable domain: KAGVTQTPRYLIKTRGQQVTLSCSPISGHRSVSWYQQTPGQGLQFLFEYFSETQRNKGNFPGRFSGRQFSNSRSEMNVSTLELGDSALYLCASRQQGASEETQYFGPGTRLLVL.

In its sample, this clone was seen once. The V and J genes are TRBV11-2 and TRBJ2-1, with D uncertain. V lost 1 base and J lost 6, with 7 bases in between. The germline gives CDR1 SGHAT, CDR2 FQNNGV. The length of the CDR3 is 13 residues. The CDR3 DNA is TGTGCCAGCAGCTTAGCAGGTTCCAATGAGCAGTTCTTC. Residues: CASSLAGSNEQFF.

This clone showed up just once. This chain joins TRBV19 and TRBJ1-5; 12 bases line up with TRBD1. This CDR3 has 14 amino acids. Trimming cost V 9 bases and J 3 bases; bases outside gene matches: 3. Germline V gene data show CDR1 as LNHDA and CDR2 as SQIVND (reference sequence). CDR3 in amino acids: CASGTGGINQPQHF. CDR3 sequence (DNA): TGTGCCAGCGGGACAGGGGGCATCAATCAGCCCCAGCATTTT.

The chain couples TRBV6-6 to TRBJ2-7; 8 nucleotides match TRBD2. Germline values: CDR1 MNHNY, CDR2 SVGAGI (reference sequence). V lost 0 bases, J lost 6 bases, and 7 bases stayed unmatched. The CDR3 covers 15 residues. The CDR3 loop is CASSYSSGGTGEQYF. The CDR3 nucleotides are TGTGCCAGCAGTTACTCAAGCGGGGGTACGGGCGAGCAGTACTTC.

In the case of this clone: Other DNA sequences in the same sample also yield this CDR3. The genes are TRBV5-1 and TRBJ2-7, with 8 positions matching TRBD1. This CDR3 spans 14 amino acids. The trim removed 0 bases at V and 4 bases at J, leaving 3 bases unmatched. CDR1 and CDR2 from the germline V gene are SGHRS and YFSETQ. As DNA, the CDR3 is TGCGCCAGCAGCTTGGGGCAGGGGGCTTACGAGCAGTACTTC. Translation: CASSLGQGAYEQYF.

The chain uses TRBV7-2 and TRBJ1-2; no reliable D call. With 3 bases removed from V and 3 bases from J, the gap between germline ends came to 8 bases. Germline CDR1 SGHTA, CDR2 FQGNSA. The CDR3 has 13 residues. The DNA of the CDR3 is TGTGCCAGCAGCTTGTGGGCGTACTATGGCTACACCTTC. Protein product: CASSLWAYYGYTF.

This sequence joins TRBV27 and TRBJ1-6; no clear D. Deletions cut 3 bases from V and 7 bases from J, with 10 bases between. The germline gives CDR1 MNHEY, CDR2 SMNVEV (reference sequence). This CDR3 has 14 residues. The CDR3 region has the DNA TGTGCCAGCAGTTTCTGGGCTACCAATTCACCCCTCCACTTT. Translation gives CASSFWATNSPLHF.

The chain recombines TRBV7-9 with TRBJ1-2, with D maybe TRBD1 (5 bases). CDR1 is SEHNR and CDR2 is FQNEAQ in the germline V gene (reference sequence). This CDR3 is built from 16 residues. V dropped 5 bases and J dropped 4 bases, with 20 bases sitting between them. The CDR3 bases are TGTGCCAGCAGCCTCCTCCTCTGGGGCAGTTCCTATGGCTACACCTTC. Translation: CASSLLLWGSSYGYTF.

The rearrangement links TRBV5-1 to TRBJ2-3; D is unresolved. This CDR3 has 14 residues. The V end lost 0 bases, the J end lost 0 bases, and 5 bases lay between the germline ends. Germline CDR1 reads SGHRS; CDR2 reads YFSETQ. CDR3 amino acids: CASSLEPSTDTQYF. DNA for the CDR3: TGCGCCAGCAGCTTGGAGCCTAGCACAGATACGCAGTATTTT.

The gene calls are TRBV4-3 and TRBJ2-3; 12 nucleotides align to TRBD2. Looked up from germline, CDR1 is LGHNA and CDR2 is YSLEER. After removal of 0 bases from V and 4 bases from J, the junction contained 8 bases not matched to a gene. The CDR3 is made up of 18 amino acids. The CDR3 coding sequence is TGCGCCAGCAGCCAAGATACAGCGGCTAGCGGGAGGGCAGATACGCAGTATTTT. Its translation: CASSQDTAASGRADTQYF.

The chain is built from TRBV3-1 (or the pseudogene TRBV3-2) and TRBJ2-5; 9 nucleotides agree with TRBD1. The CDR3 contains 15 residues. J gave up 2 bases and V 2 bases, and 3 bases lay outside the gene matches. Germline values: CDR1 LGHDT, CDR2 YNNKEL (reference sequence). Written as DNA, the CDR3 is TGTGCCAGCAGCCAAACCGGGACAGGGCAAGAGACCCAGTACTTC. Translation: CASSQTGTGQETQYF.

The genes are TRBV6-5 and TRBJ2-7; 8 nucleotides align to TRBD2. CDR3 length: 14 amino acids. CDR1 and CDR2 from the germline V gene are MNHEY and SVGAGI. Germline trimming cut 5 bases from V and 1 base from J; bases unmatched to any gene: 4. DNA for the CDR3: TGTGCCAGCAGTCCCCGCGGGGGGTCCTACGAGCAGTACTTC. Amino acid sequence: CASSPRGGSYEQYF.

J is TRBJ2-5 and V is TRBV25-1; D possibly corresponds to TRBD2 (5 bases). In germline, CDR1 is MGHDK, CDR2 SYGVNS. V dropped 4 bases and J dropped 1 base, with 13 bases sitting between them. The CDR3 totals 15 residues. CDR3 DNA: TGTGCCAGCAGTGGCTTCGGGGTAGCCCAAGAGACCCAGTACTTC. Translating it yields CASSGFGVAQETQYF.

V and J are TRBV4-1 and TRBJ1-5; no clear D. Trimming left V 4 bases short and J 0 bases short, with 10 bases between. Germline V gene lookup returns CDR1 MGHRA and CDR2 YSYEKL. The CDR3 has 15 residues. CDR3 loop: CASSPIGLSNQPQHF. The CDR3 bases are TGCGCCAGCAGCCCGATTGGACTTAGCAATCAGCCCCAGCATTTT.

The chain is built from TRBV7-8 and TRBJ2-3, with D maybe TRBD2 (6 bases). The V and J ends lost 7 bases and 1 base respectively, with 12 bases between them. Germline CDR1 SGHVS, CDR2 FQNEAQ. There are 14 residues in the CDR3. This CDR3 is CASTERRGTDTQYF. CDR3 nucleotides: TGTGCCAGCACCGAACGGAGGGGCACAGATACGCAGTATTTT.

The CDR3: CASSPTGISTGYTF. In nucleotides, the CDR3 is TGTGCCAGCAGTCCCACAGGGATCTCGACTGGCTACACCTTC. This chain joins TRBV27 and TRBJ1-2; a weak D match, TRBD1 (6 bases). The V and J ends lost 5 bases and 7 bases respectively, with 17 bases between them. The CDR3 has 14 residues. Germline CDR1 MNHEY, CDR2 SMNVEV (reference sequence).

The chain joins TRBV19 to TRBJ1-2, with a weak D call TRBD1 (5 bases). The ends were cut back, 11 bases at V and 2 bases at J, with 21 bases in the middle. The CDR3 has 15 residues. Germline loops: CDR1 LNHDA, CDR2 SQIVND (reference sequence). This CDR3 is CASGDWRGSNYGYTF. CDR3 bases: TGTGCCTCCGGGGATTGGCGGGGGTCGAACTATGGCTACACCTTC. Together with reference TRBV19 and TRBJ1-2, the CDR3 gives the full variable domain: DGGITQSPKYLFRKEGQNVTLSCEQNLNHDAMYWYRQDPGQGLRLIYYSQIVNDFQKGDIAEGYSVSREKKESFPLTVTSAQKNPTAFYLCASGDWRGSNYGYTFGSGTRLTVV.

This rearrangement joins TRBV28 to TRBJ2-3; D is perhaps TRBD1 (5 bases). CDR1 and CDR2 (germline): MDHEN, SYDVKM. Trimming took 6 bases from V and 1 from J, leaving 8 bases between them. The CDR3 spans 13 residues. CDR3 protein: CASRGLGTDTQYF. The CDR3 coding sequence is TGTGCCAGCAGGGGGCTGGGCACAGATACGCAGTATTTT.